Given below is one TCR beta chain in context. Its antigen is unknown. Primed by a sample-barcoded 5' primer and a J-beta primer mix, a second PCR proceeded for roughly 6 to 12 cycles. Each CDR3 protein gets one entry after TCRdb re-called the 5' RACE reads with MiXCR. Here the sample spans more than 500,000 distinct CDR3 sequences, 25% to 35% being singletons. The authors extracted at least 5.5 micrograms of total RNA per sample. This record belongs to a study of blood T cells in healthy people across ages. CDR3 size: 10 residues. CDR1 and CDR2 from the germline V gene are MNHNS and SASEGT. V lost 4 bases and J lost 8, with 5 bases in between. Study observations and caveats: Because donor CMV status was unknown, expanded clonotype changes were possibly confounded. Whereas aged donors had fewer naive CD4+ cells, long-lived donors had more of them and higher diversity.

In addition, the sample was reused for a study of T cells of mothers and their children.

The receptor comes from a boy younger than 10 in good health. Sequences were obtained from blood. The V call is TRBV6-1, the J call TRBJ1-2; no definite D call. The CDR3 region is CASSGPGYTF. The CDR3 region has the DNA TGTGCCAGCAGTGGACCGGGCTACACCTTC.